This T cell receptor beta chain was profiled in a study of blood T cell repertoires in COVID-19 (dated by TCRdb to between 2020 and 2021). For the wider study: Samples covering the acute and convalescent phases of COVID-19 were provided by collaborators in the United States, Italy and Spain. The repertoires were made available in a free public database intended to serve as a resource for research on the immune response to SARS-CoV-2. Subjects who had been exposed to COVID-19, were actively infected with it, or had recovered from it provided the deeply sampled blood TCRbeta repertoires that made up the dataset. Sample metadata almost always included a de-identified subject ID, COVID-19 status, age in years and sex. The samples were drawn from two sources: the first 160 participants of the ongoing ImmuneRACE study, and approximately 1,300 subjects contributed by 6 global collaborators. The prospective study material was composed of cDNA or gDNA derived from T cells, B-cell-depleted T cells, or PBMCs. Where HLA class I and class II types were available, the types were taken from metadata supplied by the sample provider, not from assay-based typing. Study-level results and caveats: The quantity of clinical and demographic metadata differed by source and by participant and was supplied without curation.

The collaborating institutions used their own protocols to collect whole blood in K2EDTA tubes. For TCRbeta analysis, collaborators shipped samples as frozen whole blood, isolated PBMCs, or DNA extracted from either of those sample types. Based on the germline V gene (reference sequence), the CDR1 and CDR2 sequences are SGHNT and YYREEE. The CDR3 holds 15 amino acids from the cysteine to the phenylalanine. The CDR3 DNA has 45 bases and is translated from base 1. Germline trimming: 4 bases from V, 4 bases from J; junction bases outside gene matches: 3. The immunoSEQ Assay, a bias-controlled multiplex PCR, was used to amplify TCRbeta CDR3 regions from genomic DNA. The source study handled its data this way. The number of nucleated cells in each sample was estimated from the amplification of reference gene primers within the assay. To quantify the absolute abundance of each unique TCRbeta CDR3 rearrangement, sequence reads were collapsed and filtered. For each sample, productive Simpson clonality was calculated as the square root of Simpson's diversity index across productive rearrangements. In TCRdb, the immuneACCESS table is reduced to in-frame sequences with V and J assigned. These tables do not hold every clone; where another copy was compared, an unresolved V gene accounts for under half, and the others remain unexplained. V, J and clone size reflect that table, while D and trimming were determined from the DNA. The sample data list 150,000 to 200,000 clones, and approximately 81% of these were observed just once. The biggest ten clones account for roughly 3% of the sample.

Regarding this clone: Its antigen remains undetermined. No base-level quality is on record; no much larger clone is a single base apart.

The V and J genes are TRBV5-4 and TRBJ2-1; 12 bases in between match TRBD2. The sequenced sample was peripheral blood. The receptor was isolated from a human donor with acute or convalescent COVID-19. The donor label of this sample is uncertain. The nucleotide sequence is TGTGCCAGCAGCCGGACTAGCGGGACATACAATGAGCAGTTCTTC. Its coded protein is CASSRTSGTYNEQFF.